The following is a TCR beta chain sequence with its context. CDR1 and CDR2 (germline): SGHRS, YFSETQ. V lost 4 bases, J lost 3 bases, and 7 bases lay in between. This CDR3 is built from 13 residues. TCRdb reprocessed the multiplex PCR reads via MiXCR and lists one record per CDR3 protein. The sample contains 60,000 to 65,000 distinct CDR3 sequences, roughly 50% of which appear only once. The data were taken from a study of breast tumors, draining lymph nodes, adjacent tissues. V is TRBV5-1 and J is TRBJ2-2; no clear D gene. The source of this sequence is a female donor with breast cancer. Some clones in this sample may be carry-over from other donors' samples. Specimen: breast tumor tissue. The CDR3 nucleotides are TGCGCCAGCAGCGCTGTTGACACCGGGGAGCTGTTTTTT. This gives the protein CASSAVDTGELFF.